The clone carrying this T cell receptor beta chain was found a few times. Antigen: not known. The sample originates from a study of vaccination and CD4 T cells after COVID-19. Notes on the study in general: Counts of SARS-CoV-2-reactive clonotypes had a median that went from 21 to 38, a nonsignificant change. Among those convalescent, a median about 85% of reactive clones emerged solely post-vaccination.

Treatment described: roughly 10-day PBMC culture with coronavirus spike peptide pools or control peptides (ViraFEST assay). TCR sequencing followed the expansion of antigen-specific T cells with peptide pools in ViraFEST. Sequenced with the Oncomine TCR Beta short-read assay was DNA taken from cultured CD4+ T cells. DNA came from CD4+ T cells after culture. TCRdb re-called the PCR reads with MiXCR, one entry per CDR3 protein. The sample has approximately 20,000 distinct CDR3 sequences; 23% are singletons. With V trimmed by 8 bases and J by 3 bases, 11 bases remained unmatched. The CDR3 totals 16 residues. Germline CDR1 SNHLY, CDR2 FYNNEI.

V and J are TRBV2 and TRBJ2-1; 9 positions match TRBD2. This TCR came from a human donor with COVID-19. The specimen sequenced was cultured CD4+ T cells from blood. The CDR3 loop is CASRENSGGGYNEQFF. Here the CDR3 DNA reads TGTGCCAGCCGGGAAAATAGCGGGGGTGGCTACAATGAGCAGTTCTTC.